The clone carrying this T cell receptor beta chain was seen only once. Those enrolled, adults aged roughly 18 to 95 years, came from about two dozen US areas. Participants were placed into cohorts based on the clinical history they reported. Cohort 3 donors counted as recovered after two negative PCRs, clearance, or resolved symptoms. Original handling: Reference gene primer amplification in the assay estimated nucleated cell counts. Sequencing used immunoSEQ multiplex PCR; TCRdb keeps in-frame clones, though not all of them. Clone size and V and J calls were adopted from that table, with D and trimming inferred from the DNA. Counted here are approximately 200,000 clones, around 85% occurring once; the ten biggest clones make up 15% to 20%. V dropped 2 bases and J dropped 0 bases, with 7 bases sitting between them. CDR3 length equals 14 residues. CDR1 is LGHNT and CDR2 is FRNRAP in the germline V gene.

This entry is derived from a study of blood T cell repertoires in COVID-19. The chain combines TRBV12-5 with TRBJ1-2; no clear D gene. The source of this sequence is a middle-aged man who had recovered from COVID-19. Sequencing input: PBMCs or T cells enriched from blood (not recorded which). The CDR3 sequence is CASGLPLANYGYTF. The CDR3 DNA reads as TGTGCTAGTGGTTTGCCACTAGCTAACTATGGCTACACCTTC.